This T cell receptor beta chain originates from a study of CD8 T cells in ankylosing spondylitis (dated by TCRdb to the late 2010s). Context from the whole study: To find TCR variants linked to disease, the study profiled T cell receptor beta repertoires in ankylosing spondylitis patients and healthy donors. The full study cohort comprised about 24 ankylosing spondylitis patients and about a hundred healthy donors. Samples of peripheral blood were taken, and for ankylosing spondylitis patients, synovial fluid was collected as well. General study outcomes and caveats: Some motif variants had previously been reported in the synovial fluid and blood of reactive arthritis patients, which suggests shared mechanisms of disease initiation. The disease-linked clones had a CD8+ phenotype and were found at relatively low frequencies in peripheral blood. The disease-linked clones were reported as significantly enriched in matched synovial fluid samples from ankylosing spondylitis patients. Blood from ankylosing spondylitis patients appeared to be characterized by a TCR beta motif composed of eight highly homologous amino acid variants.

The germline V gene (reference sequence) specifies DFQATT as CDR1 and SNEGSKA as CDR2. V loses 1 base of germline sequence and J loses 4 bases, and the interval between the two ends is 11 bases. The CDR3 starts with the cysteine, ends with the phenylalanine, and has 13 residues. Here the CDR3 DNA is all that survives: 39 bases in frame from base 1. Of note for this clonotype: The target of this receptor is not known. Per-base quality was not reported, and no clone a single base away is much larger than it.

Sequencing was performed on an Illumina HiSeq 2500. TCR beta libraries were prepared by quantitative 5'-RACE with molecular barcodes. The paper's data handling went like this. A new computational method, built on a probabilistic model of VDJ rearrangement, was used to identify disease-linked TCR variants. TCRdb applied fastp at Q25 and MiXCR to the public reads, then kept only in-frame beta chains. Entries that share a CDR3 protein sequence are merged under the most common genes and DNA. These V and J calls are TCRdb output, not the study's own analysis. The sample table lists some 340,000 distinct CDR3 sequences, 14% to 15% of them with a count of one. Clones ranked in the top ten supply roughly 0.99% of the sample.

In this chain, TRBV20-1 is recombined with TRBJ2-7; the D gene is perhaps TRBD1 or TRBD2, as each covers 5 bases. The TCR sequence derives from a male donor with ankylosing spondylitis or in good health (not recorded which). Sequencing input: blood, either unsorted or a sorted T cell fraction (not recorded which). The nucleotide sequence reads as follows: TGCAGTGCTAGAGCAGGGAGTGTGTACGAGCAGTACTTC. Its translation is CSARAGSVYEQYF.